The clone carrying this TCR beta chain was counted at least ten times. Germline V gene sequence: CDR1 DFQATT, CDR2 SNEGSKA (reference sequence). The CDR3 runs to 13 residues. Trimming shortened V by 6 bases and J by 0 bases, and 10 bases separated the two germline ends. The library targeted TCRbeta and was prepared with unique molecular identifiers. One entry per CDR3 protein, called by TCRdb with MiXCR from the PCR reads. The sample records about 110,000 distinct CDR3 sequences, approximately 10% being singletons. The data are from a study of T-cell reconstitution after alpha-beta-depleted transplantation in children.

This sample comprised PBMCs from the stem cell graft donor, obtained from the stem cell graft. The chain employs TRBV20-1 and TRBJ2-3; D is uncertain. This receptor was obtained from a human donor who donated a stem cell graft to a child with acute lymphoblastic leukemia. DNA for the CDR3: TGCAGTGCCCCGCGCGGAAGCACAGATACGCAGTATTTT. The encoded protein is CSAPRGSTDTQYF.